The 32 T cell receptor beta chains below were found in one sample sequenced in a study of shared clonotypes between healthy human individuals. TCRdb's copy holds only in-frame clones and misses some; the assay was immunoSEQ multiplex PCR. The sample lists some 1,100,000 clones, 75% to 85% occurring once. Sequencing was carried out using memory CD4+ T cells from PBMCs. Documented subset: CD45RA-negative fraction. The receptors shown here come from a young man in good health. Some clones in this sample may be carry-over from other donors' samples.

This clone was counted a few times. The V gene is TRBV18, the J gene TRBJ2-1, with 12 bases that match TRBD2. The germline CDR1 and CDR2 sequences are KGHSH and LQKENI. The CDR3 extends over 18 amino acids. The trim removed 1 base at V and 3 bases at J, leaving 7 bases unmatched. CDR3 DNA sequence: TGTGCCAGCTCACCACGCTCGGGACTAGCGGGCCACTACAATGAGCAGTTCTTC. It codes for CASSPRSGLAGHYNEQFF.

This clone was seen only a few times. The chain uses TRBV2 and TRBJ2-7; D possibly uses TRBD1 or TRBD2 (6 bases each). The V gene lost 0 bases and the J gene lost 2 bases, with 11 bases spanning the gap. Germline V gene sequence: CDR1 SNHLY, CDR2 FYNNEI. The CDR3 runs 15 residues. The CDR3 DNA reads TGTGCCAGCAGTGAAGCGGGGGGACAAGCCTACGAGCAGTACTTC. This translates into CASSEAGGQAYEQYF.

This chain connects TRBV9 to TRBJ2-7; 7 bases agree with TRBD1. The CDR3 totals 14 residues. J lost 2 bases, V lost 0 bases, and 2 bases had no gene match. Germline V lookup: CDR1 SGDLS, CDR2 YYNGEE. CDR3 sequence reads: CASSVEQGAYEQYF. For the CDR3, the DNA is TGTGCCAGCAGCGTAGAGCAGGGGGCCTACGAGCAGTACTTC.

The J gene is TRBJ2-7, the V gene TRBV12-5, with D perhaps matching TRBD2 (6 bases). This CDR3 is built from 12 residues. Germline CDR1 and CDR2: LGHNT and FRNRAP. V gave up 4 bases and J gave up 6 bases, with 10 bases separating them. The CDR3 is CASGSPGGEQYF. The DNA for the CDR3 is TGTGCTAGTGGTTCCCCCGGGGGCGAGCAGTACTTC.

This sequence joins TRBV7-2 and TRBJ2-7; D is undetermined. Trimming pared 3 bases from V and 7 bases from J, leaving 7 bases between. CDR1 SGHTA and CDR2 FQGNSA come from the germline V gene. The CDR3 is made up of 11 amino acids. The CDR3, as DNA: TGTGCCAGCAGCTTCTATACGGAGCAGTACTTC. Translating gives CASSFYTEQYF.

The CDR3 spells CASSPLGNWDTEAFF. The CDR3 DNA reads as TGCGCCAGCAGCCCCCTCGGGAATTGGGACACTGAAGCTTTCTTT. The V call is TRBV5-1, the J call TRBJ1-1; no definite D call. Looked up from germline, CDR1 is SGHRS and CDR2 is YFSETQ. V dropped 4 bases and J dropped 3 bases, with 16 bases sitting between them. CDR3 length: 15 residues.

As to this clone: The same CDR3 also results from other DNA sequences found in this sample. V and J are TRBV15 and TRBJ2-3, with D unresolved. Germline CDR1 is LNHNV and CDR2 is YYDKDF (reference sequence). The CDR3 has 13 residues. V lost 0 bases, J lost 3 bases, and 4 bases lay in between. CDR3 nucleotides: TGTGCCACCAGCAGAGATCCGACAGATACGCAGTATTTT. Its translation: CATSRDPTDTQYF. The full variable domain, with the rest looked up from reference TRBV15 and TRBJ2-3, is DAMVIQNPRYQVTQFGKPVTLSCSQTLNHNVMYWYQQKSSQAPKLLFHYYDKDFNNEADTPDNFQSRRPNTSFCFLDIRSPGLGDTAMYLCATSRDPTDTQYFGPGTRLTVL.

J is TRBJ2-1 and V is TRBV29-1; no reliable D call. The germline V and J ends were trimmed by 3 bases and 2 bases, with 11 bases remaining between them. This CDR3 is 14 amino acids long. The germline gives CDR1 SQVTM, CDR2 ANQGSEA. CDR3: CSVDGQATYNEQFF. The CDR3 DNA follows: TGCAGCGTTGACGGGCAGGCAACCTACAATGAGCAGTTCTTC.

Remarks on this clone: Being one base from a much bigger clone, this may be a read error. V gene TRBV28 combines with J gene TRBJ1-5; 9 bases are shared with TRBD1. V lost 5 bases, J lost 2 bases, and 1 base stayed unmatched. Germline V gene lookup returns CDR1 MDHEN and CDR2 SYDVKM. This CDR3 is 14 amino acids long. The chain's CDR3 is CASSRTGGNQPQHF. Here the CDR3 DNA reads TGTGCCAGCAGTCGGACAGGGGGCAATCAGCCCCAGCATTTT.

The chain has TRBV4-2 and TRBJ1-5, with D unresolved. Trimming took off 1 base at V and 0 bases at J, with 10 bases between the two ends. Germline loops: CDR1 LGHNA, CDR2 YNFKEQ. There are 16 residues in the CDR3. CDR3 in amino acids: CASSQGSIYSNQPQHF. The DNA of the CDR3 is TGTGCCAGCAGCCAAGGCAGCATTTATAGCAATCAGCCCCAGCATTTT.

The V call is TRBV6-5, the J call TRBJ2-5; TRBD2 agrees at 8 bases. V trimming: 7 bases; J trimming: 4 bases; junction bases outside the gene matches: 5. Germline V gene sequence: CDR1 MNHEY, CDR2 SVGAGI. There are 13 residues in the CDR3. The CDR3 nucleotides read TGTGCCAGCAAAGGAGCGGGAGCAGAGACCCAGTACTTC. Translated: CASKGAGAETQYF.

A remark on this clone: Other DNA sequences from this sample encode an identical CDR3 as well. The genes are TRBV5-1 and TRBJ2-7; D unclear. Trimming removed 0 bases at V and 4 bases at J, with 2 bases between. Germline V gives CDR1 SGHRS, CDR2 YFSETQ. This CDR3 comprises 11 residues. The CDR3 DNA sequence: TGCGCCAGCAGCTTGGAATACGAGCAGTACTTC. Amino acid sequence: CASSLEYEQYF.

This chain connects TRBV27 to TRBJ2-1; D is possibly TRBD2 (6 bases). Trimming stripped 0 bases from V and 6 bases from J, with 12 bases between. This CDR3 contains 15 residues. From germline, CDR1 is MNHEY and CDR2 SMNVEV (reference sequence). The CDR3 region has the DNA TGTGCCAGCAGTTTATCGGGGGGTGCGGGCAATGAGCAGTTCTTC. Protein: CASSLSGGAGNEQFF.

This chain uses TRBV6-1 with TRBJ2-7; 9 nucleotides match TRBD2. From germline, CDR1 is MNHNS and CDR2 SASEGT. CDR3 length equals 14 residues. The V gene end was trimmed by 6 bases and the J gene end by 7 bases; junction bases not matched to a gene: 10. CDR3 DNA: TGTGCCAGCAGCATAGCCCTAGCGGGATCTGAGCAGTACTTC. Its protein is CASSIALAGSEQYF.

The gene calls are TRBV7-2 and TRBJ2-7; 7 nucleotides match TRBD2. CDR1 is SGHTA, CDR2 FQGNSA, per germline. Unmatched junction bases numbered 13, after V lost 6 bases and J lost 5 bases. The CDR3 is made up of 15 amino acids. CDR3 in DNA: TGTGCCAGCAGTAATGATGGCGGGAGAGTCAACGAGCAGTACTTC. Translating it yields CASSNDGGRVNEQYF.

The gene calls are TRBV27 and TRBJ2-5, with a tentative D call TRBD2 (6 bases). The CDR3 contains 14 residues. V shed 8 bases and J shed 2 bases, with 15 bases lying between them. Germline loops: CDR1 MNHEY, CDR2 SMNVEV (reference sequence). This CDR3 reads CASSGYSGQETQYF. In nucleotides, the CDR3 is TGTGCCAGCTCCGGATATAGCGGACAAGAGACCCAGTACTTC.

The chain is built from TRBV6-4 and TRBJ2-1, with 8 bases that match TRBD2. The junction had 7 bases not matched to a gene; V was cut back by 2 bases and J by 7 bases. CDR3 length: 15 amino acids. Germline loops: CDR1 MRHNA, CDR2 SNTAGT. The CDR3 sequence: CASSDTGGTSNEQFF. DNA for the CDR3: TGTGCCAGCAGTGACACGGGAGGGACTTCAAATGAGCAGTTCTTC.

The CDR3 DNA is TGTGCCTGGAGACTTCTTCGGGACCACTCCTACGAGCAGTACTTC. Amino acid sequence: CAWRLLRDHSYEQYF. The chain carries TRBV30 and TRBJ2-7; D might be TRBD1 or TRBD2, each matching 5 bases. Between the trimmed V and J ends, which lost 3 bases and 0 bases, there was a span of 15 bases. The CDR3 is made up of 15 amino acids. Germline V gene lookup returns CDR1 GTSNPN and CDR2 SVGIG (reference sequence).

The chain combines TRBV7-2 with TRBJ2-3, with no clear D. Trimming removed 5 bases at V and 0 bases at J, with 6 bases between. The CDR3 length is 13 residues. CDR1 and CDR2 (germline): SGHTA, FQGNSA. CDR3 sequence: CASSITSTDTQYF. In DNA, the CDR3 is TGTGCCAGCAGCATAACTAGCACAGATACGCAGTATTTT.

This clone was recorded only once. The chain combines TRBV28 with TRBJ1-2; 8 nucleotides align to TRBD1. With 4 bases clipped from V and 8 bases from J, the junction kept 6 bases outside the gene matches. The CDR3 has 13 amino acids. The germline V gene encodes CDR1 MDHEN and CDR2 SYDVKM. DNA of the CDR3: TGTGCCAGCAGTTCCGGGACAGGAAGAGGCTACACCTTC. Residues: CASSSGTGRGYTF.

Concerning this clone itself: The sample carries other DNA sequences with the same CDR3. The chain couples TRBV5-1 to TRBJ1-4, with no clear D. Trimming cost V 0 bases and J 0 bases, with 6 bases left between them. Per germline, CDR1 SGHRS and CDR2 YFSETQ. CDR3 length: 15 residues. Written as DNA, the CDR3 is TGCGCCAGCAGCTTGGTCCCTGCAACTAATGAAAAACTGTTTTTT. It is translated as CASSLVPATNEKLFF.

This rearrangement joins TRBV27 to TRBJ2-5; 10 nucleotides agree with TRBD2. V dropped 1 base and J dropped 4; count of bases not matched to a gene: 3. The germline V gene has CDR1 MNHEY and CDR2 SMNVEV (reference sequence). The CDR3 covers 15 residues. CDR3 sequence: CASSLLAGGTETQYF. CDR3 in DNA: TGTGCCAGCAGTTTATTAGCGGGAGGAACAGAGACCCAGTACTTC.

This clone was counted a few times. The V gene is TRBV27, the J gene TRBJ1-2; no clear D. The V end was cut by 2 bases, the J end by 6 bases, with 10 bases between. CDR1 MNHEY and CDR2 SMNVEV come from the germline V gene (reference sequence). This CDR3 comprises 13 residues. CDR3 sequence reads: CASSLGGPDGYTF. CDR3 DNA: TGTGCCAGCAGTTTAGGAGGGCCGGATGGCTACACCTTC.

Comments on this clone: At one end, the junction sequence differs from germline, possibly due to a read error. This sequence joins TRBV5-1 and TRBJ2-3; D is ambiguous. The CDR3 runs 16 residues. CDR1 is SGHRS and CDR2 is YFSETQ in the germline V gene. The CDR3 sequence: CASGSGGLQGTDMQYF. In nucleotides, the CDR3 is TGCGCCAGCGGTTCGGGTGGCCTACAAGGCACAGATATGCAGTATTTT.

V is TRBV6-6 and J is TRBJ2-7; D call uncertain. CDR1 is MNHNY and CDR2 is SVGAGI in the germline V gene (reference sequence). Trimming removed 5 bases at V and 3 bases at J, with 14 bases between. The CDR3 length is 14 residues. CDR3 protein: CASSQRDGRYEQYF. For the CDR3, the DNA is TGTGCCAGCAGTCAAAGAGACGGCCGCTACGAGCAGTACTTC.

V gene TRBV14 combines with J gene TRBJ2-2, with D possibly being TRBD1 or TRBD2 (5 bases each). The V gene lost 2 bases and the J gene lost 4 bases, with 20 bases spanning the gap. The CDR3 runs to 18 residues. Germline lookup yields CDR1 SGHDN and CDR2 FVKESK. The CDR3 region has the DNA TGTGCCAGCAGCCAAAGTTCGATCTTCGGGACCCTCACCGGGGAGCTGTTTTTT. Its protein is CASSQSSIFGTLTGELFF.

V gene TRBV13 combines with J gene TRBJ1-3; D perhaps matches TRBD1 (6 bases). V was shortened by 3 bases and J by 0 bases, with 9 bases between the two germline ends. The CDR3 consists of 15 residues. From germline, CDR1 is PRHDT and CDR2 FYEKMQ (reference sequence). The CDR3 sequence: CASSLGASSGNTIYF. CDR3 coding DNA: TGTGCCAGCAGCTTGGGGGCGAGCTCTGGAAACACCATATATTTT.

The chain couples TRBV7-2 to TRBJ2-3, with D perhaps TRBD1 or TRBD2 (7 bases each). Between the trimmed V and J ends, which lost 4 bases and 4 bases, there was a span of 24 bases. The CDR3 consists of 18 residues. Looked up from germline, CDR1 is SGHTA and CDR2 is FQGNSA. The DNA of the CDR3 is TGTGCCAGCAGCTCACCCCCGGGGAGGGGGCGCGTCGCAGATACGCAGTATTTT. Protein sequence: CASSSPPGRGRVADTQYF.

V gene TRBV7-9 combines with J gene TRBJ1-1; no clear D gene. The ends were cut back, 4 bases at V and 1 base at J, with 7 bases in the middle. The CDR3 has 13 residues. Germline-derived CDR1 and CDR2 are SEHNR and FQNEAQ (reference sequence). Here the CDR3 reads CASSSLRNTEAFF. In nucleotides, the CDR3 is TGTGCCAGCAGCTCATTGAGGAACACTGAAGCTTTCTTT.

The chain combines TRBV5-1 with TRBJ2-6; 7 bases map to TRBD1. With V trimmed by 0 bases and J by 0 bases, 6 bases remained unmatched. The germline gives CDR1 SGHRS, CDR2 YFSETQ. This CDR3 contains 18 residues. The CDR3 bases are TGCGCCAGCAGCTTGGACGGGACAGCCAACTCTGGGGCCAACGTCCTGACTTTC. It yields the protein CASSLDGTANSGANVLTF.

About this clone: Mismatch with germline at one junction end may stem from a read error. The chain is built from TRBV19 and TRBJ2-7; 7 bases fit TRBD1. The CDR3 sequence is 13 residues long. Germline V CDR1 and CDR2: LNHDA, SQIVND (reference sequence). DNA for the CDR3: TGTGCCAGTACCCTTCCAAAGGGGGCCGAGTTCGTCTTC. It specifies CASTLPKGAEFVF.

V is TRBV19 and J is TRBJ1-1; D unclear. Germline CDR1 is LNHDA and CDR2 is SQIVND (reference sequence). V shed 5 bases and J shed 0 bases, with 7 bases lying between them. The CDR3 has 13 amino acids. The DNA for the CDR3 is TGTGCCAGTAGTTTCGTTATGAACACTGAAGCTTTCTTT. Encoded protein: CASSFVMNTEAFF.